One sample yielded the 16 T cell receptor beta chains listed below, sequenced in a study of OX40 agonist ivuxolimab in advanced cancers. Sequencing used immunoSEQ multiplex PCR; TCRdb keeps in-frame clones, though not all of them. This table has roughly 50,000 clones, roughly 84% appearing once. The sequenced sample was CD4+ or CD8+ T cells sorted from blood, obtained in a trial of the OX40 agonist ivuxolimab. These TCRs come from an adult with an advanced solid tumor such as melanoma, head and neck, liver or kidney cancer.

This chain links TRBV6-5 with TRBJ2-7, with D perhaps matching TRBD1 (5 bases). Between the trimmed V and J ends, which lost 0 bases and 3 bases, there was a span of 9 bases. Germline CDR1 and CDR2: MNHEY and SVGAGI. The CDR3 runs 14 residues. The CDR3 region has the DNA TGTGCCAGCAGTTACTCGAAGGGGTTCTACGAGCAGTACTTC. Its protein product is CASSYSKGFYEQYF.

This clone was picked up one time. This sequence joins TRBV7-2 and TRBJ1-2, with a weak D call TRBD1 (6 bases). V lost 2 bases to trimming and J lost 2 bases, with 9 bases between them. This CDR3 is 14 amino acids long. CDR1 is SGHTA, CDR2 FQGNSA, per germline. The CDR3 protein is CASSLNRENYGYTF. In DNA, the CDR3 is TGTGCCAGCAGCTTAAACAGGGAGAACTATGGCTACACCTTC.

The chain links TRBV19 to TRBJ1-5; TRBD1 agrees at 7 bases. The CDR3 is 15 residues long. The V gene's germline CDR1 is LNHDA and CDR2 SQIVND (reference sequence). Losses at the gene ends were 6 bases for V and 4 bases for J; bases not matched to a gene: 9. In DNA form, the CDR3 reads TGTGCCAGTAGCTCAACAGGGGTGTGGAATCAGCCCCAGCATTTT. The encoded protein is CASSSTGVWNQPQHF.

V is TRBV7-9 and J is TRBJ2-1; 7 bases match TRBD2. Losses at the gene ends were 1 base for V and 3 bases for J; bases not matched to a gene: 0. This CDR3 has 14 amino acids. CDR1 and CDR2 from the germline V gene are SEHNR and FQNEAQ (reference sequence). In nucleotides, the CDR3 is TGTGCCAGCAGCTTAGGGGGGGGCTACAATGAGCAGTTCTTC. This codes for CASSLGGGYNEQFF.

DNA for the CDR3: TGTGCCAGCAGCCCTCTGACAGGGGGCGAGGGCGAGCAGTACTTC. Translating it yields CASSPLTGGEGEQYF. The rearrangement joins TRBV6-5 to TRBJ2-7, with 10 bases lining up with TRBD1. This CDR3 region has 15 residues. Germline CDR1 is MNHEY and CDR2 is SVGAGI. Germline trimming cut 6 bases from V and 6 bases from J; bases unmatched to any gene: 11.

J is TRBJ1-5 and V is TRBV5-1; maybe TRBD1 (6 bases). From germline, CDR1 is SGHRS and CDR2 YFSETQ. Trimming removed 4 bases from V and 3 bases from J, with 11 bases in between. There are 14 residues in the CDR3. CDR3 loop: CASSPGQVNQPQHF. The DNA for the CDR3 is TGCGCCAGCAGCCCGGGACAAGTCAATCAGCCCCAGCATTTT.

The CDR3 protein is CASSPGTGADTEAFF. The CDR3 region has the DNA TGTGCCAGCAGTCCCGGGACAGGGGCAGACACTGAAGCTTTCTTT. The rearrangement links TRBV6-1 to TRBJ1-1, with 10 positions matching TRBD1. Germline assignment: CDR1 MNHNS and CDR2 SASEGT. CDR3 length: 15 amino acids. Trimming removed 5 bases from V and 3 bases from J; junction bases left unmatched: 6.

The chain links TRBV6-5 to TRBJ2-3; D perhaps matches TRBD1 (7 bases). The CDR3 spans 14 residues. Germline V gene data show CDR1 as MNHEY and CDR2 as SVGAGI. Trimming cost V 6 bases and J 4 bases, with 14 bases left between them. The CDR3, as DNA: TGTGCCAGCAGGGCGGACAGGAGGGCAGATACGCAGTATTTT. Its translation is CASRADRRADTQYF.

In this sample, this clone turned up once. The chain couples TRBV19 to TRBJ2-3, with 9 bases aligning to TRBD2. The CDR3 contains 17 residues. With V trimmed by 3 bases and J by 2 bases, 9 bases remained unmatched. Germline CDR1 is LNHDA and CDR2 is SQIVND (reference sequence). DNA for the CDR3: TGTGCCAGTAGTATCTCGGGACTAGCCAAGTACACAGATACGCAGTATTTT. It translates to CASSISGLAKYTDTQYF.

This clone occurred once. This sequence joins TRBV18 and TRBJ2-6, with 14 positions matching TRBD2. V shed 3 bases, J shed 2 bases, and the junction held 3 bases outside the gene matches. From germline, CDR1 is KGHSH and CDR2 LQKENI. The CDR3 consists of 18 residues. CDR3 in amino acids: CASSPRLAGGPGANVLTF. DNA for the CDR3: TGTGCCAGCTCACCCCGACTAGCGGGGGGGCCTGGGGCCAACGTCCTGACTTTC.

The CDR3: CASSPDSTGNQPQHF. The CDR3 nucleotides read TGTGCCAGCTCACCAGACTCGACAGGGAATCAGCCCCAGCATTTT. The chain joins TRBV18 to TRBJ1-5; 7 bases align to TRBD1. This CDR3 comprises 15 residues. The V segment lost 2 bases and the J segment 4 bases; nucleotides outside the gene matches: 5. The V gene's germline CDR1 is KGHSH and CDR2 LQKENI.

As DNA, the CDR3 is TGTGCCAGCTCCGGGACGGGCCAAGAGACCCAGTACTTC. The encoded protein is CASSGTGQETQYF. The V call is TRBV18, the J call TRBJ2-5; D might be TRBD1 or TRBD2, each matching 5 bases. Germline values: CDR1 KGHSH, CDR2 LQKENI. The germline V and J ends were trimmed by 6 bases and 1 base, with 9 bases remaining between them. CDR3 size: 13 residues.

This chain joins TRBV15 and TRBJ1-1; perhaps TRBD1 as D (5 bases). Trimming took off 3 bases at V and 3 bases at J, with 17 bases between the two ends. The CDR3 totals 16 residues. CDR1 and CDR2 (germline): LNHNV, YYDKDF (reference sequence). CDR3 coding DNA: TGTGCCACCAGCAGCCCCCAACGAACGGGGGACACTGAAGCTTTCTTT. Protein sequence: CATSSPQRTGDTEAFF.

The rearrangement joins TRBV6-5 to TRBJ2-7; tentatively, D is TRBD2 (5 bases). This CDR3 region has 15 residues. V lost 3 bases, J lost 5 bases, and 17 bases lay in between. Germline loops: CDR1 MNHEY, CDR2 SVGAGI. The CDR3 nucleotides read TGTGCCAGCAGTTATATGAGAGGAGGCGTCCACGAGCAGTACTTC. Residues: CASSYMRGGVHEQYF.

The chain joins TRBV7-9 to TRBJ2-3; 12 bases agree with TRBD2. The CDR3 loop spans 15 amino acids. Germline V lookup: CDR1 SEHNR, CDR2 FQNEAQ (reference sequence). Trimming cost V 1 base and J 10 bases; bases outside gene matches: 6. CDR3 sequence (DNA): TGTGCCAGCAGCTTAGGGCTAGCGGGGGGGAGCCCGCAGTATTTT. Encoded protein: CASSLGLAGGSPQYF.

The V and J genes are TRBV5-8 and TRBJ2-1; D is undetermined. CDR3 length: 15 residues. Trimming removed 2 bases from V and 0 bases from J, with 9 bases in between. The germline V gene has CDR1 SGHTS and CDR2 YDEGEE. CDR3 residues: CASSLGHSSYNEQFF. The CDR3 DNA sequence: TGTGCCAGCAGCTTAGGCCATAGCTCCTACAATGAGCAGTTCTTC.